In this sample, the clone carrying this T cell receptor beta chain turned up a few times. This entry comes from a study of response to subunit inactivated influenza vaccine. CDR3 length: 14 amino acids. CDR1 and CDR2 (germline): LGHDT, YNNKEL (reference sequence). Trimming at V came to 1 base and at J to 4 bases, leaving 1 base not matched to a gene. TCRdb reprocessed the RT-PCR reads via MiXCR and lists one record per CDR3 protein. The data show about 540,000 distinct CDR3 sequences, less than 15% seen once. The starting material was PBMCs from blood, obtained 11 to 12 days after vaccination. The clonotype originates from a man over 45 who received an inactivated influenza vaccine. The chain joins TRBV3-1 to TRBJ2-3, with 8 nucleotides matching TRBD1. The CDR3 loop is CASSQGTGSDTQYF. The DNA of the CDR3 is TGTGCCAGCAGCCAAGGGACAGGGTCAGATACGCAGTATTTT.